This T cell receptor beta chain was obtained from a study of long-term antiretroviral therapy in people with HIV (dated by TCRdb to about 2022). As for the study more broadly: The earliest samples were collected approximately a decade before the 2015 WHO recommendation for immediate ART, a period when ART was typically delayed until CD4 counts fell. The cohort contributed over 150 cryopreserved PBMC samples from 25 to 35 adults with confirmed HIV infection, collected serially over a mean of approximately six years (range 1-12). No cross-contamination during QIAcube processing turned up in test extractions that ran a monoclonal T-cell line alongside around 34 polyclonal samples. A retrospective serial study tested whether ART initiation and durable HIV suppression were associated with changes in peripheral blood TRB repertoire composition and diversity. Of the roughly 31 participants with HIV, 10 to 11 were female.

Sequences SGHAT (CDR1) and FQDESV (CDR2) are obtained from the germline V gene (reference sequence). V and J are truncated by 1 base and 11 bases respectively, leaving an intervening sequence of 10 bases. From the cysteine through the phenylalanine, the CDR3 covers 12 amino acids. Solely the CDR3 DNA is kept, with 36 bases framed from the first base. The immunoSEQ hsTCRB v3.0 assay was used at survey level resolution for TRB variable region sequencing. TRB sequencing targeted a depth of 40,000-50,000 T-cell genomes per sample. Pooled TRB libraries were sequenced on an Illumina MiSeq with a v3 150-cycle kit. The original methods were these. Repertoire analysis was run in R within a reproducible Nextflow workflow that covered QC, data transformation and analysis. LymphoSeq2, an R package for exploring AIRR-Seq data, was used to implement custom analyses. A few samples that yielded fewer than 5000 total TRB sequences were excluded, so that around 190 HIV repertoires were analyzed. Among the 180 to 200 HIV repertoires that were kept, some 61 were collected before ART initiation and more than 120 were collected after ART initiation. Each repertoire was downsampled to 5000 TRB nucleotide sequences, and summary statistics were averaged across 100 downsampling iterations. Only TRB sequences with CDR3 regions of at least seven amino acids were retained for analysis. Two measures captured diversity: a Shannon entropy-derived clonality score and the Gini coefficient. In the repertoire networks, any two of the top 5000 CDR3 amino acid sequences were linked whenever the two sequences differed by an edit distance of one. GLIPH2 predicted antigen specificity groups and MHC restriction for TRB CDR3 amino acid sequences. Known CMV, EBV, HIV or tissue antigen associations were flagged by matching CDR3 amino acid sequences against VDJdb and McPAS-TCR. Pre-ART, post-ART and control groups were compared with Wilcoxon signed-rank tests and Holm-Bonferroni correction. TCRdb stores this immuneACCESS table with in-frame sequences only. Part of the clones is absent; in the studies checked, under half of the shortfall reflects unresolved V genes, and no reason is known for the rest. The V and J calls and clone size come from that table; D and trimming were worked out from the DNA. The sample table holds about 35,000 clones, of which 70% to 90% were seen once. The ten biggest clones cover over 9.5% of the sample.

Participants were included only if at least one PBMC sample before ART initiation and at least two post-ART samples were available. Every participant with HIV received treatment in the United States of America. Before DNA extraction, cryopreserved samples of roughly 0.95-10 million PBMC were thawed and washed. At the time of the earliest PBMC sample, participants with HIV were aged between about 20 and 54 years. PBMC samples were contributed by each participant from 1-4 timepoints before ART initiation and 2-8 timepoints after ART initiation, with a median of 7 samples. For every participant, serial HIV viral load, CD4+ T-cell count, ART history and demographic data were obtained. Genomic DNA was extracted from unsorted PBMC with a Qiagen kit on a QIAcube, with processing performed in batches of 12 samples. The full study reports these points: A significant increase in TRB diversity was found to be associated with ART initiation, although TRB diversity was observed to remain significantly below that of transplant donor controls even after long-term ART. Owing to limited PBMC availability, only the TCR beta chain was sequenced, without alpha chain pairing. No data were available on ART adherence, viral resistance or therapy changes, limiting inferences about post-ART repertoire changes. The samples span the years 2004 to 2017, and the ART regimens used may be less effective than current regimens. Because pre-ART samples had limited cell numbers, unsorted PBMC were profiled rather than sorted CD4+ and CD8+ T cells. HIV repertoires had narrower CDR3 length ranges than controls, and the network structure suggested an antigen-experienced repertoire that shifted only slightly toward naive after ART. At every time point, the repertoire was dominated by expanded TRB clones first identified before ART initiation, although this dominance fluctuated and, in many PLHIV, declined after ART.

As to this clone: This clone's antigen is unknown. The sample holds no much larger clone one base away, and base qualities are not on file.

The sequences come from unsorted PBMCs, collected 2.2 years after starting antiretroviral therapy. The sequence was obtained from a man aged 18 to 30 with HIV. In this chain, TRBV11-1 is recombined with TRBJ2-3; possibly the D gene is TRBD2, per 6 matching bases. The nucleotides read TGTGCCAGCAGCTTAGACGGGGGAGGGCAGTATTTT. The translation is CASSLDGGGQYF.